Below, 9 T cell receptor beta chains from the same sample are listed, as sequenced in a study of shared clonotypes between healthy human individuals. Cells designated naive CD8 were CD45RO-negative and were positively selected for CCR7, with terminally differentiated effector memory CD45RA+ cells excluded. Sequenced by immunoSEQ multiplex PCR; TCRdb stores in-frame clones only, minus some. The table has almost 700,000 clones, roughly nine tenths seen once. Sequencing was carried out using naive CD8+ T cells sorted from blood. The source of these receptors is a man under 40 in good health.

The chain links TRBV27 to TRBJ2-1, with D perhaps matching TRBD2 (5 bases). CDR3 size: 16 residues. Germline CDR1 reads MNHEY; CDR2 reads SMNVEV (reference sequence). Deletions cut 5 bases from V and 5 bases from J, with 19 bases between. DNA of the CDR3: TGTGCCAGCAGTCCTTCGTTTGGGGAGTCCCACAATGAGCAGTTCTTC. Residues: CASSPSFGESHNEQFF.

The gene calls are TRBV14 and TRBJ2-3; 9 positions agree with TRBD2. The CDR3 covers 18 residues. V dropped 0 bases and J dropped 4; count of bases not matched to a gene: 11. CDR1 and CDR2 (germline): SGHDN, FVKESK. This chain's CDR3 is CASSQEKASGIASDTQYF. In DNA, the CDR3 is TGTGCCAGCAGCCAAGAAAAGGCTAGCGGGATAGCATCAGATACGCAGTATTTT.

V usage is TRBV5-6 and J usage is TRBJ2-1; D may be TRBD1 (6 bases). This CDR3 has 14 amino acids. CDR1 is SGHDT, CDR2 YYEEEE, per germline. V lost 0 bases and J 9 bases, leaving 13 bases between the germline ends. CDR3 residues: CASSLGAGEFEQFF. In DNA form, the CDR3 reads TGTGCCAGCAGCTTGGGCGCAGGGGAGTTTGAGCAGTTCTTC. The entire variable domain, with the rest obtained from reference TRBV5-6 and TRBJ2-1, is as follows: DAGVTQSPTHLIKTRGQQVTLRCSPKSGHDTVSWYQQALGQGPQFIFQYYEEEERQRGNFPDRFSGHQFPNYSSELNVNALLLGDSALYLCASSLGAGEFEQFFGPGTRLTVL.

The genes are TRBV27 and TRBJ1-2; D gene ambiguous. Looked up from germline, CDR1 is MNHEY and CDR2 is SMNVEV (reference sequence). CDR3 length: 17 amino acids. V was pared by 8 bases and J by 2 bases, with 24 bases between. The CDR3 reads CASGSQFSTPLNYGYTF. For the CDR3, the DNA is TGTGCCAGCGGATCCCAGTTCTCTACCCCCTTAAACTATGGCTACACCTTC.

This chain joins TRBV10-3 and TRBJ1-1, with D maybe TRBD1 (6 bases). CDR1 and CDR2 (germline): ENHRY, SYGVKD. V dropped 6 bases and J dropped 8 bases, with 10 bases sitting between them. This CDR3 has 11 residues. CDR3 DNA: TGTGCCATCAGCCGGGGGGCAGAAGCTTTCTTT. Its translation is CAISRGAEAFF.

The table lists this clone with a count of one. Likely a read error: the CDR3 ends without its conserved phenylalanine or tryptophan. Because the CDR3's place on the DNA is in doubt, the DNA is left out and the CDR3 is given as listed by TCRdb. The gene calls are TRBV6-1 and TRBJ1-1. The CDR3 numbers 12 amino acids, ends counted. CDR1 and CDR2 (germline): MNHNS, SASEGT. The CDR3: CASSEGGGALII.

V usage is TRBV9 and J usage is TRBJ2-1; D assignment may be TRBD1 or TRBD2 (7 bases each). The CDR3 totals 16 residues. The ends were cut back, 6 bases at V and 4 bases at J, with 20 bases in the middle. Per the germline V gene, CDR1 is SGDLS and CDR2 is YYNGEE. The CDR3: CASTPSSRGGYNEQFF. The CDR3 region has the DNA TGTGCCAGCACTCCAAGTTCCAGGGGGGGATACAATGAGCAGTTCTTC.

This chain links TRBV2 with TRBJ2-3, with a possible D match to TRBD2 (6 bases). This CDR3 region has 14 residues. The germline V gene has CDR1 SNHLY and CDR2 FYNNEI. V was shortened by 6 bases and J by 0 bases, with 10 bases between the two germline ends. The CDR3 bases are TGTGCCAGCAGATCGGGACTCAGCACAGATACGCAGTATTTT. Protein: CASRSGLSTDTQYF.

The J gene is TRBJ2-5, the V gene TRBV7-9, with TRBD2 as a possible D gene (6 bases). CDR1 is SEHNR, CDR2 FQNEAQ, per germline (reference sequence). V was shortened by 4 bases and J by 3 bases, with 18 bases between the two germline ends. The CDR3 sequence is 16 residues long. Here the CDR3 DNA reads TGTGCCAGCAGCTCAACAGGAGGGGTAGGGGAAGAGACCCAGTACTTC. Translated: CASSSTGGVGEETQYF.